This T cell receptor (beta chain) originates from a study of shared clonotypes between healthy human individuals. The data were produced by immunoSEQ multiplex PCR, yet TCRdb's version contains in-frame clones alone and is incomplete. The data contain over a million clones, approximately 98.5% of them singletons. About this clone: Its antigen is still unknown.

General study results and limits: Compared with memory subsets, naive subsets generally had larger estimated richness.

Sequencing was carried out using naive CD4+ T cells sorted from blood. Documented subset: CD45RA+ positively selected. This sequence originates from a man aged 30-40 years in good health.

The CDR3 region has the DNA TGTGCCAGCAGTCCAGAGGCAGGGGAGATTTACTATGGCTACACCTTC. Amino acid sequence: CASSPEAGEIYYGYTF. The J gene is TRBJ1-2, the V gene TRBV28; possibly TRBD1 for D (6 bases). This CDR3 comprises 16 residues. Germline CDR1 reads MDHEN; CDR2 reads SYDVKM. V lost 5 bases and J lost 3, with 19 bases in between.